Following are 20 T cell receptor beta chains from one sample sequenced in a study of post-analysis software for immune sequencing data. Antigens for these TCRs are unknown. TCR beta cDNA libraries included unique molecular identifiers. MiXCR was run by TCRdb on the PCR reads, yielding one entry per CDR3 protein. Of fewer than 850,000 distinct CDR3 sequences in the sample, 30% were seen once. Study-level findings and limits: Included in a set of a handful of TRBV segments more frequent in patients than controls were TRBV5-6, TRBV5-1 and TRBV20-1.

The sequenced sample consisted of blood. Every receptor here comes from a girl between 10 and 17 years old with multiple sclerosis.

This clonotype was observed a handful of times. The rearrangement links TRBV12-5 to TRBJ2-1; 12 bases agree with TRBD1. This CDR3 is 15 amino acids long. Trimming cost V 5 bases and J 5 bases; bases outside gene matches: 4. Germline V gene sequence: CDR1 LGHNT, CDR2 FRNRAP. The CDR3 is CASGPGTGGNNEQFF. CDR3 bases: TGTGCTAGTGGTCCCGGGACAGGGGGCAACAATGAGCAGTTCTTC.

This clonotype was counted between two and nine times. The chain uses TRBV20-1 and TRBJ2-5; 9 bases are a match to TRBD1. Germline-derived CDR1 and CDR2 are DFQATT and SNEGSKA (reference sequence). The CDR3 loop spans 16 amino acids. V gave up 1 base and J gave up 10 bases; unmatched junction bases: 16. The CDR3 region is CSARASVGTGYEGQYF. The CDR3 DNA reads TGCAGTGCTAGAGCCTCCGTGGGGACAGGGTATGAGGGCCAGTACTTC.

This clonotype was seen only a few times. The chain combines TRBV7-2 with TRBJ2-1, with TRBD2 matching over 11 bases. The germline V gene has CDR1 SGHTA and CDR2 FQGNSA. V lost 2 bases to trimming and J lost 6 bases; unmatched junction nucleotides: 9. The CDR3 consists of 17 residues. The CDR3 region has the DNA TGTGCCAGCAGCTTACTCGGGGGGCTAGCGGGAGGCAATGAGCAGTTCTTC. Translated, it gives CASSLLGGLAGGNEQFF. Using reference TRBV7-2 and TRBJ2-1 for the parts outside the CDR3, the full variable domain is GAGVSQSPSNKVTEKGKDVELRCDPISGHTALYWYRQSLGQGLEFLIYFQGNSAPDKSGLPSDRFSAERTGGSVSTLTIQRTQQEDSAVYLCASSLLGGLAGGNEQFFGPGTRLTVL.

Ten or more counts support this clonotype. The CDR3 loop is CASSDPPAPNYGYTF. As DNA, the CDR3 is TGTGCCAGCAGTGACCCGCCGGCACCAAACTATGGCTACACCTTC. The chain is built from TRBV6-4 and TRBJ1-2, with D unclear. Germline lookup yields CDR1 MRHNA and CDR2 SNTAGT. The CDR3 is 15 amino acids. With 2 bases removed from V and 2 bases from J, the gap between germline ends came to 12 bases.

In this sample, this clonotype turned up a few times. The chain links TRBV6-2 or TRBV6-3 to TRBJ2-1, with D maybe TRBD1 (6 bases). Trimming stripped 5 bases from V and 3 bases from J, with 8 bases between. CDR3 length equals 13 residues. Germline V gene lookup returns CDR1 MNHEY and CDR2 SVGEGT. CDR3 loop: CASSHRDYNEQFF. The CDR3 DNA sequence: TGTGCCAGCAGTCACAGGGACTACAATGAGCAGTTCTTC.

This chain connects TRBV7-2 to TRBJ2-7; 11 bases line up with TRBD2. The CDR3 totals 14 residues. Germline V gene data show CDR1 as SGHTA and CDR2 as FQGNSA. J gave up 2 bases and V 5 bases, and 2 bases lay outside the gene matches. The CDR3 nucleotides are TGTGCCAGCAGCAATAGCGGGGGGGCCTACGAGCAGTACTTC. Its translation is CASSNSGGAYEQYF.

The chain joins TRBV9 to TRBJ2-1; TRBD2 might be the D (6 bases). The CDR3 length is 17 residues. Trimming took 0 bases from V and 7 from J, leaving 20 bases between them. In germline, CDR1 is SGDLS, CDR2 YYNGEE. CDR3 DNA: TGTGCCAGCAGCGTAGAATTTGGGACTCCACCCGGGAATGAGCAGTTCTTC. Translation: CASSVEFGTPPGNEQFF.

This clonotype was counted only a few times. This chain joins TRBV20-1 and TRBJ2-3; D is perhaps TRBD1 or TRBD2 (6 bases each). CDR3 length equals 17 residues. V was trimmed by 5 bases and J by 0 bases, leaving 21 bases between them. The germline V gene encodes CDR1 DFQATT and CDR2 SNEGSKA (reference sequence). The CDR3 reads CSAQHPGAPTSTDTQYF. CDR3 in DNA: TGCAGTGCTCAGCATCCGGGGGCCCCGACCAGCACAGATACGCAGTATTTT.

The CDR3 DNA reads TGTGCCAGCACCAAAGGTATGGACAATCAGCCCCAGCATTTT. Translation gives CASTKGMDNQPQHF. The J gene is TRBJ1-5, the V gene TRBV12-3 or TRBV12-4, with D hard to call. Trimming took 7 bases from V and 3 from J, leaving 13 bases between them. The CDR3 length is 14 residues.

This clonotype was detected only once. This chain links TRBV7-9 with TRBJ1-6, with a weak D call TRBD1 (5 bases). The CDR3 has 16 residues. The germline V and J ends were trimmed by 6 bases and 3 bases, with 15 bases remaining between them. Germline CDR1 and CDR2: SEHNR and FQNEAQ (reference sequence). CDR3 nucleotide sequence: TGTGCCAGCAGAAATACAGGTTCTATCTATAATTCACCCCTCCACTTT. Its translation: CASRNTGSIYNSPLHF.

This clonotype was observed a handful of times. The chain has TRBV20-1 and TRBJ2-1; 10 bases are a match to TRBD2. The CDR3 covers 15 residues. Trimming took 4 bases from V and 4 from J; bases not matched to a gene: 7. CDR1 DFQATT and CDR2 SNEGSKA come from the germline V gene (reference sequence). The CDR3 bases are TGCAGTGCTACCCACCCTAGCGGGAGATACAATGAGCAGTTCTTC. The encoded protein is CSATHPSGRYNEQFF.

The chain is built from TRBV6-5 and TRBJ1-2; D gene unclear. Germline CDR1 reads MNHEY; CDR2 reads SVGAGI. Trimming stripped 0 bases from V and 4 bases from J, with 12 bases between. The CDR3 contains 15 residues. The CDR3, as DNA: TGTGCCAGCAGTTACTCGACCGGGGTGACCTATGGCTACACCTTC. Protein product: CASSYSTGVTYGYTF.

J is TRBJ1-1 and V is TRBV6-5; 11 bases align to TRBD1. The CDR3 consists of 12 residues. V was pared by 5 bases and J by 10 bases, with 3 bases of the junction left unmatched. The germline V gene encodes CDR1 MNHEY and CDR2 SVGAGI. CDR3 nucleotide sequence: TGTGCCAGCAGTAAGGGACAGGGGGGAGCTTTCTTT. It translates to CASSKGQGGAFF.

The gene calls are TRBV12-3 or TRBV12-4 and TRBJ1-2; 11 positions agree with TRBD1. Trimming removed 6 bases from V and 4 bases from J; junction bases left unmatched: 13. This CDR3 is 17 amino acids long. CDR3 DNA sequence: TGTGCCAGCAGCCCCGGGACAGGGGGACGAGTTATCTATGGCTACACCTTC. This sequence encodes CASSPGTGGRVIYGYTF.

This clonotype was found a few times. The genes are TRBV6-5 and TRBJ1-5; 7 nucleotides match TRBD1. This CDR3 is 15 amino acids long. Per germline, CDR1 MNHEY and CDR2 SVGAGI. Germline trimming cut 6 bases from V and 3 bases from J; bases unmatched to any gene: 8. CDR3 protein: CASRKRGGDNQPQHF. The CDR3 nucleotides read TGTGCCAGCAGGAAAAGAGGGGGCGACAATCAGCCCCAGCATTTT.

The chain's CDR3 is CASSPQGIGELFF. For the CDR3, the DNA is TGTGCCAGCTCACCACAGGGGATCGGGGAGCTGTTTTTT. The rearrangement uses TRBV18 and TRBJ2-2; maybe TRBD1 (5 bases). Germline CDR1 reads KGHSH; CDR2 reads LQKENI. This CDR3 has 13 amino acids. Between the trimmed V and J ends, which lost 1 base and 7 bases, there was a span of 7 bases.

V is TRBV7-2 and J is TRBJ1-2; possible D gene TRBD1, 6 bases. This CDR3 has 17 amino acids. With 2 bases removed from V and 2 bases from J, the gap between germline ends came to 18 bases. CDR1 SGHTA and CDR2 FQGNSA come from the germline V gene. The CDR3 region has the DNA TGTGCCAGCAGCTTATGGGCCGGGGGCGCGACCAACTATGGCTACACCTTC. Translating gives CASSLWAGGATNYGYTF.

This clonotype showed up many times. V gene TRBV29-1 combines with J gene TRBJ2-7, with 10 positions matching TRBD1. Germline V gives CDR1 SQVTM, CDR2 ANQGSEA. The CDR3 loop spans 14 amino acids. V dropped 2 bases and J dropped 4; count of bases not matched to a gene: 5. CDR3 sequence reads: CSVEIGQGGYEQYF. As DNA, the CDR3 is TGCAGCGTTGAAATAGGACAGGGGGGTTACGAGCAGTACTTC.

This rearrangement joins TRBV20-1 to TRBJ1-1; 7 nucleotides match TRBD1. The germline CDR1 and CDR2 sequences are DFQATT and SNEGSKA (reference sequence). The CDR3 length is 10 residues. The CDR3 nucleotides read TGCAGCTATCGACAGGGAGTGGCTTTCTTT. Residues: CSYRQGVAFF.

V usage is TRBV15 and J usage is TRBJ1-4; no clear D gene. The CDR3 has 15 residues. Germline lookup yields CDR1 LNHNV and CDR2 YYDKDF (reference sequence). The V end lost 3 bases, the J end lost 8 bases, and 16 bases lay between the germline ends. CDR3 nucleotide sequence: TGTGCCACCAGCAGGGACCGGGCCGTGAGGGAAAAACTGTTTTTT. This encodes CATSRDRAVREKLFF.